These 14 T cell receptor beta chains originate from one sample sequenced in a study of blood T cells in healthy people across ages (dated by TCRdb to the mid-2010s). The library was built by means of 5' RACE. Sequencer: Illumina HiSeq 2500. The second PCR ran for roughly 7 to 11 cycles and used a J-beta primer mix along with a sample-barcoded 5' primer. Clones were called with MiXCR by TCRdb after fastp trimmed the public reads at Q25, and only in-frame beta chains were retained. Identical CDR3 proteins give one entry, which carries the most common genes and DNA. The sample has more than 500,000 distinct CDR3 sequences on record, 27% of them singletons. The ten largest clones represent 18% of the sample. Source material: blood. These receptors were taken from a woman aged 70-85 years in good health.

The CDR3 DNA follows: TGTGCCAGCAGCTCGGGACAGGGGGCGGATCAGCCCCAGCATTTT. Residues: CASSSGQGADQPQHF. V gene TRBV7-2 combines with J gene TRBJ1-5; 12 bases align to TRBD1. Germline V gene lookup returns CDR1 SGHTA and CDR2 FQGNSA. The J segment lost 5 bases and the V segment lost 4 bases, leaving 3 bases of the junction unmatched. The CDR3 has 15 residues. Complete variable domain (other parts from reference TRBV7-2 and TRBJ1-5): GAGVSQSPSNKVTEKGKDVELRCDPISGHTALYWYRQSLGQGLEFLIYFQGNSAPDKSGLPSDRFSAERTGGSVSTLTIQRTQQEDSAVYLCASSSGQGADQPQHFGDGTRLSIL.

V is TRBV3-1 and J is TRBJ2-2; D gene unclear. This CDR3 region has 14 residues. V was trimmed by 2 bases and J by 2 bases, leaving 6 bases between them. Germline CDR1 LGHDT, CDR2 YNNKEL (reference sequence). The chain's CDR3 is CASSQLGNTGELFF. The CDR3 nucleotides read TGTGCCAGCAGCCAATTGGGAAACACCGGGGAGCTGTTTTTT.

The chain carries TRBV10-3 and TRBJ2-7, with D hard to call. Trimming left V 6 bases short and J 3 bases short, with 9 bases between. CDR1 ENHRY and CDR2 SYGVKD come from the germline V gene. The length of the CDR3 is 12 residues. CDR3 residues: CAIRDSYYEQYF. The CDR3 DNA reads as TGTGCCATCAGGGATTCCTACTACGAGCAGTACTTC.

The gene calls are TRBV9 and TRBJ2-3, with D possibly matching TRBD1 (6 bases). Per germline, CDR1 SGDLS and CDR2 YYNGEE. Between the trimmed V and J ends, which lost 3 bases and 0 bases, there was a span of 14 bases. There are 16 residues in the CDR3. The CDR3 DNA follows: TGTGCCAGCAGCGCAGGGACACGGGACAGCACAGATACGCAGTATTTT. Translated, it gives CASSAGTRDSTDTQYF.

Points on this clonotype: A junction boundary mismatches the germline segment, possibly from a read error. J is TRBJ1-4 and V is TRBV7-2; D not resolved. This CDR3 comprises 13 residues. CDR1 is SGHTA, CDR2 FQGNSA, per germline. The CDR3 sequence: CASARRINEKLLF. As DNA, the CDR3 is TGTGCCAGCGCTAGACGGATTAATGAAAAACTGCTTTTT.

The chain carries TRBV7-2 and TRBJ2-1; 12 nucleotides line up with TRBD1. J was trimmed by 3 bases and V by 5 bases; bases with no gene match: 5. From germline, CDR1 is SGHTA and CDR2 FQGNSA. The CDR3 covers 16 residues. The CDR3 here is CASSHGTGGDYNEQFF. In DNA form, the CDR3 reads TGTGCCAGCAGCCACGGGACAGGGGGCGACTACAATGAGCAGTTCTTC.

The V and J genes are TRBV19 and TRBJ1-2; unclear D gene. The CDR3 runs 12 residues. Germline V gene sequence: CDR1 LNHDA, CDR2 SQIVND (reference sequence). The ends were cut back, 7 bases at V and 0 bases at J, with 6 bases in the middle. The DNA for the CDR3 is TGTGCCAGTAAGACGGCTAACTATGGCTACACCTTC. This gives the protein CASKTANYGYTF. The full variable domain, with the rest looked up from reference TRBV19 and TRBJ1-2, is DGGITQSPKYLFRKEGQNVTLSCEQNLNHDAMYWYRQDPGQGLRLIYYSQIVNDFQKGDIAEGYSVSREKKESFPLTVTSAQKNPTAFYLCASKTANYGYTFGSGTRLTVV.

This clonotype was counted a few times. V gene TRBV24-1 combines with J gene TRBJ2-2, with unresolved D. Deletions cut 1 base from V and 3 bases from J, with 5 bases between. Germline lookup yields CDR1 KGHDR and CDR2 SFDVKD. The CDR3 is made up of 14 amino acids. CDR3 bases: TGTGCCACCAGTGATTTACGGGACACCGGGGAGCTGTTTTTT. The encoded protein is CATSDLRDTGELFF.

This CDR3 is CSVRVHTSYNEQFF. The CDR3 nucleotides are TGCAGCGTGCGGGTTCACACCTCCTACAATGAGCAGTTCTTC. This rearrangement joins TRBV29-1 to TRBJ2-1; maybe TRBD2 (5 bases). The CDR3 runs 14 residues. The V and J ends lost 6 bases and 0 bases respectively, with 12 bases between them. Germline V lookup: CDR1 SQVTM, CDR2 ANQGSEA.

This clonotype was seen once. The rearrangement uses TRBV2 and TRBJ2-3; perhaps TRBD1 as D (6 bases). Trimming left V 7 bases short and J 4 bases short, with 21 bases between. Germline CDR1 reads SNHLY; CDR2 reads FYNNEI. The length of the CDR3 is 16 residues. The CDR3 DNA follows: TGTGCCAGCAAACGTATTGGGGGCCCTACGGCAGATACGCAGTATTTT. Its translation is CASKRIGGPTADTQYF.

This clonotype was found a few times. The V and J genes are TRBV10-3 and TRBJ2-5, with TRBD2 identical over 12 bases. The J call may be faulty, since TRBJ2-1 better matches the DNA end. The CDR3 sequence is 15 residues long. CDR1 is ENHRY, CDR2 SYGVKD, per germline. In DNA form, the CDR3 reads TGTGCCATCAGTGATCCCCGACTAGCGGGGGTTGAGCAGTTCTTC. Residues: CAISDPRLAGVEQFF.

This clonotype occurred a few times. The CDR3 coding sequence is TGTGCCAGCATAAAAGAGGGACCGGCAGTCAATCACGAGCAGTACTTC. It yields the protein CASIKEGPAVNHEQYF. The J gene is TRBJ2-7, the V gene TRBV2, with D perhaps assigned TRBD1 or TRBD2 (5 bases each). The CDR3 length is 16 residues. V was trimmed by 7 bases and J by 5 bases, leaving 24 bases between them. Germline lookup yields CDR1 SNHLY and CDR2 FYNNEI. Using reference TRBV2 and TRBJ2-7 for the parts outside the CDR3, the full variable domain is EPEVTQTPSHQVTQMGQEVILRCVPISNHLYFYWYRQILGQKVEFLVSFYNNEISEKSEIFDDQFSVERPDGSNFTLKIRSTKLEDSAMYFCASIKEGPAVNHEQYFGPGTRLTVT.

This clonotype was counted a few times. This chain links TRBV12-3 or TRBV12-4 with TRBJ1-2, with 7 bases fitting TRBD1. The CDR3 length is 13 residues. The ends lost 4 bases at V and 3 bases at J; junction bases unmatched: 2. The CDR3 DNA sequence: TGTGCCAGCAGTTACAGGGGTGACTATGGCTACACCTTC. It translates to CASSYRGDYGYTF.

V usage is TRBV21-1 and J usage is TRBJ2-7; no check of the table's D call, TRBD1, against the DNA was made. TRBV21-1 is assigned pseudogene status. There are 15 residues in the CDR3. CDR3 sequence (DNA): TGTGCCAGCTCTTCCGGCGGACAGGCCTCCTACGAGCAGTACTTC. This codes for CASSSGGQASYEQYF.